Listed below are T cell receptor beta chains from one sample, sequenced in a study of blood T cell repertoires in COVID-19. TCRdb keeps only in-frame clones here, not all; method: immunoSEQ multiplex PCR. The sample yields some 340,000 clones, about 90% seen once. Sequences were obtained from PBMCs or T cells enriched from blood (not recorded which). These receptors were obtained from a woman in her 30s who had recovered from COVID-19. Each CDR3 is given with its conserved first and last residue. Clone size is stated in some rows and not others, as once, few, many or a class when expanded.

J gene,V gene,clone size,CDR3 protein
TRBJ2-7,TRBV6-5,few,CASSYSMGAAYEQYF
TRBJ2-3,TRBV20-1,NA,CSASPGKGTQYF
TRBJ2-1,TRBV7-9,NA,CASSPDMPLSPYNEQFF
TRBJ1-1,TRBV29-1,NA,CSVSGTTGGYTEAFF
TRBJ2-3,TRBV2,NA,CASRDDRGMTDTQYF
TRBJ2-5,TRBV5-1,NA,CASSQYQETQYF
TRBJ1-5,TRBV28,NA,CASSTGGYSNQPQHF
TRBJ1-1,TRBV2,NA,CANAGQPNTEAFF
TRBJ2-3,TRBV7-2,NA,CASSPGLAGGEDTQYF
TRBJ1-1,TRBV5-5,NA,CASSSRRTASEAFF
TRBJ2-1,TRBV30,NA,CAWTKGLVANNEQFF
TRBJ2-5,TRBV3-1/TRBV3-2,NA,CASSRAGASQETQYF
TRBJ1-1,TRBV6-6,NA,CASSPGVGGSAEAFF
TRBJ1-6,TRBV18,NA,CASSPDRGFDNSPLHF